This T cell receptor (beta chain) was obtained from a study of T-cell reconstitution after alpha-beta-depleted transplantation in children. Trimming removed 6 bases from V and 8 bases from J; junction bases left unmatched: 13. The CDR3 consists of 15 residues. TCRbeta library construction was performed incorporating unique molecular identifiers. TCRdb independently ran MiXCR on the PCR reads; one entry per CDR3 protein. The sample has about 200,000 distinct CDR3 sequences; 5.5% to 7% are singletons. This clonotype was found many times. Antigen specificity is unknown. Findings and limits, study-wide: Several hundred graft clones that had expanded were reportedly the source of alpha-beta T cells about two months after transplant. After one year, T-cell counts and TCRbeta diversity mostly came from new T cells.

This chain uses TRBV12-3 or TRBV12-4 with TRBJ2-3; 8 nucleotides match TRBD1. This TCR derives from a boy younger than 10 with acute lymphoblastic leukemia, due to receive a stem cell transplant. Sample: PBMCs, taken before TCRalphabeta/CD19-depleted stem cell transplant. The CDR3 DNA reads TGTGCCAGCAGCCGACCCCGACAGGGGCGAGGTACGCAGTATTTT. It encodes CASSRPRQGRGTQYF.